What follows describes a single T cell receptor (beta chain). The antigen is unknown. The DNA ends 3 residues before the CDR3 does, and the rest of the CDR3 is filled in from the germline J gene. The sample belongs to a study of T cells in women clearing cervical HPV infection. The study's findings and limits: TRBV6-7 relative abundance averaged around 0.11% in cases and around 0.17% in controls.

Average input was around 1,200 ng genomic DNA for immunoSEQ TCR beta CDR3 amplification. TCRdb's table, derived via immunoSEQ multiplex PCR, lists solely in-frame clones and lacks some. The table for this sample gives about 39,000 clones. The CDR3 extends over 13 amino acids. The ends were cut back, 1 base at V and 1 base at J, with 5 bases in the middle. Germline-derived CDR1 and CDR2 are GTSNPN and SVGIG (reference sequence). This chain joins TRBV30 and TRBJ1-5; tentatively, D is TRBD1 (5 bases). Sequencing used blood buffy coat. This TCR came from a woman between 18 and 70 years old with a cervical HPV16 infection that either progressed to CIN3+ or cleared (not recorded which). CDR3 DNA, as far as it was read: TGTGCCTGGAGTGGGACAAGCAATCAGCCC. Its protein is CAWSGTSNQP. The CDR3, in full, reads CAWSGTSNQPQHF.